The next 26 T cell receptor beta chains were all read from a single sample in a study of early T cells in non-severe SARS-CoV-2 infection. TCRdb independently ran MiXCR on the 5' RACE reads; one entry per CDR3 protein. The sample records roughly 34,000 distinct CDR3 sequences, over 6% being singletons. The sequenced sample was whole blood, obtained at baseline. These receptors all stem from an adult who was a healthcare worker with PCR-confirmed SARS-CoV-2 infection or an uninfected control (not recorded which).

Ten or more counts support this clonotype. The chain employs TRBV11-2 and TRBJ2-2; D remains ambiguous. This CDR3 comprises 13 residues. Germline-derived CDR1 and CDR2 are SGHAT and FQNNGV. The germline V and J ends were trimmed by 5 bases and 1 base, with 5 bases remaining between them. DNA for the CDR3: TGTGCCAGCAGCCCAGAGAACACCGGGGAGCTGTTTTTT. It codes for CASSPENTGELFF.

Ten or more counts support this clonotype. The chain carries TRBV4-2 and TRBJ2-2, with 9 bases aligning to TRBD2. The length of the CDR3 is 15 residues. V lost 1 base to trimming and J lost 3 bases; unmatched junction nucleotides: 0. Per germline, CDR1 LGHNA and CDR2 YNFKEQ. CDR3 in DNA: TGTGCCAGCAGCCAAGGGACTAGCGACACCGGGGAGCTGTTTTTT. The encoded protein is CASSQGTSDTGELFF.

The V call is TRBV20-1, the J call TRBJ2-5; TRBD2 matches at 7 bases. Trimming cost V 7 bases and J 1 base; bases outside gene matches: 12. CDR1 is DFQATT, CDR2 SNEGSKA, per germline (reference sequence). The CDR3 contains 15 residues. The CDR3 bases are TGCAGTGTCCCGACTCGTAGCGGGCTCCAAGAGACCCAGTACTTC. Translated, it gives CSVPTRSGLQETQYF.

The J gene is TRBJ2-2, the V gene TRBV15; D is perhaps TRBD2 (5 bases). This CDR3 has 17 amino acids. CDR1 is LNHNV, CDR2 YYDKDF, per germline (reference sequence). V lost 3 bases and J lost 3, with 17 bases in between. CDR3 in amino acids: CATSRVSGLSDTGELFF. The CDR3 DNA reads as TGTGCCACCAGCAGGGTCAGCGGATTGAGCGACACCGGGGAGCTGTTTTTT.

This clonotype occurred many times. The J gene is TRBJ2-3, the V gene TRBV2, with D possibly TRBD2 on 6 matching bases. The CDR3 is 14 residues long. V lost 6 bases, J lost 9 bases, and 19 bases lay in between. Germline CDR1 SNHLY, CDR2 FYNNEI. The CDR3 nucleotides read TGTGCCAGCAGGGGGACGGAGGGGAAAGGGACGCAGTATTTT. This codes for CASRGTEGKGTQYF. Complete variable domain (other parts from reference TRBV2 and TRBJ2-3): EPEVTQTPSHQVTQMGQEVILRCVPISNHLYFYWYRQILGQKVEFLVSFYNNEISEKSEIFDDQFSVERPDGSNFTLKIRSTKLEDSAMYFCASRGTEGKGTQYFGPGTRLTVL.

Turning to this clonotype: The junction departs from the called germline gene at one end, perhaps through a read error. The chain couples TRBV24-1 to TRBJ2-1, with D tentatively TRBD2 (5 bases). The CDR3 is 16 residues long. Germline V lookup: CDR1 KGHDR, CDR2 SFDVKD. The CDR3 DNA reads TGTGCCACCAGTGATTTTGCGTCTAGCTCGCACAATGGGCAGTTCTTC. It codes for CATSDFASSSHNGQFF.

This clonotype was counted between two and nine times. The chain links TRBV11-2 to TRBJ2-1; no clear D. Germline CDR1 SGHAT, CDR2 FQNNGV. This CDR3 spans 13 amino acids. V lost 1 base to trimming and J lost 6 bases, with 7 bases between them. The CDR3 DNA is TGTGCCAGCAGCTTAGTGAGTAGCAATGAGCAGTTCTTC. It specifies CASSLVSSNEQFF.

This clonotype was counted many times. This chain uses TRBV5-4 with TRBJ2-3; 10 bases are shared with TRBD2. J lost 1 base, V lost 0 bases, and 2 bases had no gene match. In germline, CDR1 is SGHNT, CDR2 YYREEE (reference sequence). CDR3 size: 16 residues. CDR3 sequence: CASSLGLAGGTDTQYF. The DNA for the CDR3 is TGTGCCAGCAGCTTGGGGCTAGCGGGAGGCACAGATACGCAGTATTTT.

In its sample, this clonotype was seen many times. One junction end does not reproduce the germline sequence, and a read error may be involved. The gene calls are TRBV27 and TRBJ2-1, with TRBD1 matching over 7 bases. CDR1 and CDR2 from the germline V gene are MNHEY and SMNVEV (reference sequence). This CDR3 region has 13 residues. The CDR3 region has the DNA TGTGCCACCAGTTTAGCAGGGGGTAATGAGCAGTTCTTC. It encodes CATSLAGGNEQFF.

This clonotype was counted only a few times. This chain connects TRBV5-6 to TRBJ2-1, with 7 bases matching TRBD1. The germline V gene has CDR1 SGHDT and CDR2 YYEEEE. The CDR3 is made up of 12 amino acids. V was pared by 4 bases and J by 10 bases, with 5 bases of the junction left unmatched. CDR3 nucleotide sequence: TGTGCCAGCAGCCCCGACAGGGTCGAGCAGTTCTTC. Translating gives CASSPDRVEQFF. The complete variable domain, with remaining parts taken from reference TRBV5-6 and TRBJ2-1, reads DAGVTQSPTHLIKTRGQQVTLRCSPKSGHDTVSWYQQALGQGPQFIFQYYEEEERQRGNFPDRFSGHQFPNYSSELNVNALLLGDSALYLCASSPDRVEQFFGPGTRLTVL.

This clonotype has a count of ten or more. The DNA of the CDR3 is TGCGCCAGCAGCCCACCGGGACAGGGGGCTTACGAGCAGTACTTC. Translated: CASSPPGQGAYEQYF. The rearrangement links TRBV5-1 to TRBJ2-7, with 12 nucleotides matching TRBD1. CDR1 SGHRS and CDR2 YFSETQ come from the germline V gene. V was clipped by 4 bases and J by 4 bases; unmatched bases: 6. The CDR3 covers 15 residues.

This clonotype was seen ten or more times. The CDR3 spells CASSYSSYEQYF. CDR3 in DNA: TGTGCCAGCAGTTATAGCTCCTACGAGCAGTACTTC. This chain links TRBV2 with TRBJ2-7, with D unclear. V was cut by 5 bases and J by 0 bases, with 5 bases left in between. Germline V gene lookup returns CDR1 SNHLY and CDR2 FYNNEI. The CDR3 runs 12 residues.

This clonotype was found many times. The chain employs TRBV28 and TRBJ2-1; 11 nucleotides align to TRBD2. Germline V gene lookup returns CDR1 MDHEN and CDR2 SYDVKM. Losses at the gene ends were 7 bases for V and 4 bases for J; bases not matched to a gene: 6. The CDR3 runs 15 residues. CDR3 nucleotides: TGTGCCAGCACCTGGACTAGCGGGCTGTACAATGAGCAGTTCTTC. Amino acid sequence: CASTWTSGLYNEQFF.

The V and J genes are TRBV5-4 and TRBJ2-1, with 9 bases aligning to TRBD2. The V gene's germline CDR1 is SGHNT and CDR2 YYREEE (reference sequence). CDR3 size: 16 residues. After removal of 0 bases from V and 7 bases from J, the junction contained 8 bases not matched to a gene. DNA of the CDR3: TGTGCCAGCAGCTTGGAACCCGGGACTAGCAAAAATGAGCAGTTCTTC. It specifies CASSLEPGTSKNEQFF.

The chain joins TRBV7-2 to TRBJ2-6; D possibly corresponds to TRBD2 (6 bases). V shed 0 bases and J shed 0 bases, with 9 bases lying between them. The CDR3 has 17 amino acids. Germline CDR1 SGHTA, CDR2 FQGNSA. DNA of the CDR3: TGTGCCAGCAGCTTAGCGGCGGGGAGCTCTGGGGCCAACGTCCTGACTTTC. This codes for CASSLAAGSSGANVLTF.

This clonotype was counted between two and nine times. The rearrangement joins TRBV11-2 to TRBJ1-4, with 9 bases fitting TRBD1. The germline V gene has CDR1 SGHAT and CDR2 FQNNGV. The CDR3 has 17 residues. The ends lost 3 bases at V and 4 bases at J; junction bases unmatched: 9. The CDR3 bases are TGTGCCAGCAGCTTGGTACAGGGGGCTCTCCTTAATGAAAAACTGTTTTTT. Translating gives CASSLVQGALLNEKLFF.

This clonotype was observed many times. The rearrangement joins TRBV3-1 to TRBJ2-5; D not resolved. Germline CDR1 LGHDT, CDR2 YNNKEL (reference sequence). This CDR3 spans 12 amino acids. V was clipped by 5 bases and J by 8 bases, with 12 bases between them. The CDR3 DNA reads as TGTGCCAGCAGCTCAAGTACCGGTACCCAGTACTTC. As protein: CASSSSTGTQYF.

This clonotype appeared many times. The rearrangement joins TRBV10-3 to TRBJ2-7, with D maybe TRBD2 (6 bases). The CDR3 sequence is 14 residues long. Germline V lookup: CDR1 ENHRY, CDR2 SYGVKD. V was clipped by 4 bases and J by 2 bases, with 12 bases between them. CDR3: CAISGGAETYEQYF. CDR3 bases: TGTGCCATCAGTGGCGGGGCAGAAACCTACGAGCAGTACTTC.

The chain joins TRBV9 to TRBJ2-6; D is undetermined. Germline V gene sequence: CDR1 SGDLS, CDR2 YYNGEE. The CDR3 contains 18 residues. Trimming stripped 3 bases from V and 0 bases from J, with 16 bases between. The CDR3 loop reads CASSASLLRSSGANVLTF. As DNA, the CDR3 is TGTGCCAGCAGCGCAAGTCTCTTAAGGAGCTCTGGGGCCAACGTCCTGACTTTC.

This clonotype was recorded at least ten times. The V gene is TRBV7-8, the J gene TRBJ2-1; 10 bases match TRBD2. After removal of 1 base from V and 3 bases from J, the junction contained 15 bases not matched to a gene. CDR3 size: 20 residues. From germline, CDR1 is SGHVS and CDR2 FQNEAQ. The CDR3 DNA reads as TGTGCCAGCAGCTTAGTTGAAGTTGGTCCTAGCGGGAGTTTCTACAATGAGCAGTTCTTC. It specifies CASSLVEVGPSGSFYNEQFF.

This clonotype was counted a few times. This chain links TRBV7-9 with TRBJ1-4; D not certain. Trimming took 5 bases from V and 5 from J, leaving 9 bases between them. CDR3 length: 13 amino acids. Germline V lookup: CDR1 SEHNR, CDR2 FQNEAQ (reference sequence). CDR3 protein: CASSVGPNEKLFF. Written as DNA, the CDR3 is TGTGCCAGCAGCGTAGGCCCAAATGAAAAACTGTTTTTT.

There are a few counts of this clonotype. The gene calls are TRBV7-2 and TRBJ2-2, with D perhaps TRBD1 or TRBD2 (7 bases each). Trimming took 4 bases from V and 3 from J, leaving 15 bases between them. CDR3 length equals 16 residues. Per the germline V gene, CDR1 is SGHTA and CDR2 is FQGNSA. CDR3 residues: CASSSQTGRDTGELFF. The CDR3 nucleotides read TGTGCCAGCAGCTCTCAGACAGGGAGGGACACCGGGGAGCTGTTTTTT.

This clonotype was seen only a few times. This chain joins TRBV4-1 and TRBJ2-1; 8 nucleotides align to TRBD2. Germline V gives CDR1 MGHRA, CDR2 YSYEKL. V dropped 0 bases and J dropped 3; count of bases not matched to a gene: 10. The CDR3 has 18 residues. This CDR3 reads CASSQDPPPAGVYNEQFF. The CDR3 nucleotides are TGCGCCAGCAGCCAAGATCCCCCCCCAGCGGGAGTCTACAATGAGCAGTTCTTC.

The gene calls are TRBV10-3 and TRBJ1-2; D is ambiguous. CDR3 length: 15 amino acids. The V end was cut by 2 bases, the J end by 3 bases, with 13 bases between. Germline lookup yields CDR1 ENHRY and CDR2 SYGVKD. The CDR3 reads CAISEPLGLHYGYTF. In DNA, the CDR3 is TGTGCCATCAGTGAGCCACTCGGGCTACACTATGGCTACACCTTC.

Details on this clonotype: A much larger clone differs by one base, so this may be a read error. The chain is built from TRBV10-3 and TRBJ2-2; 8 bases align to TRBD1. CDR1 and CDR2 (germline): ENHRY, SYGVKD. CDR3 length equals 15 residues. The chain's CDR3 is CVITPDRGGTGELFF. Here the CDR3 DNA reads TGTGTCATCACGCCCGACAGGGGAGGCACCGGGGAGCTGTTTTTT.

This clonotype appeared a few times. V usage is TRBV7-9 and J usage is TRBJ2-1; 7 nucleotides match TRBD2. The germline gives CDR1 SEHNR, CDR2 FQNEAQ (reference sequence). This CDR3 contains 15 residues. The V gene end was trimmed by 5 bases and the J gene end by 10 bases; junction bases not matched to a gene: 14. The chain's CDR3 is CASSPRTSSLGEQFF. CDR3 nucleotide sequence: TGTGCCAGCAGCCCCAGGACTAGTTCGCTGGGCGAGCAGTTCTTC.